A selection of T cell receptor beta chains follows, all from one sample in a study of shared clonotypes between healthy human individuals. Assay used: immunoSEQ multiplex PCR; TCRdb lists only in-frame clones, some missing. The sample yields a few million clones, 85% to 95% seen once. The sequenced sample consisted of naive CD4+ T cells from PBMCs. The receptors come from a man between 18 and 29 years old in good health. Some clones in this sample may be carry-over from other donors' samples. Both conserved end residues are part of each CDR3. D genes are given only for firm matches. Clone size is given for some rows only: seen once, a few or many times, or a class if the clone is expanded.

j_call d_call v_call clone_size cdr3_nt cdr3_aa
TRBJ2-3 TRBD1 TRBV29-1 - TGCAGCACCTTGACAGGGGTAGATACGCAGTATTTT CSTLTGVDTQYF
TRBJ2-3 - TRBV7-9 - TGTGCCAGCAGCTTTGACAGCACAGATACGCAGTATTTT CASSFDSTDTQYF
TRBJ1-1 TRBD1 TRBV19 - TGTGCCAGTAGTATAACAGGGGTGAACACTGAAGCTTTCTTT CASSITGVNTEAFF
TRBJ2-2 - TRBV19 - TGTGCCAGTACCAGCGTTCAGGCCGGGGAGCTGTTTTTT CASTSVQAGELFF
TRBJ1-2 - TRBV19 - TGTGCCAGTAGTATCATTGGCTATGGCTACACCTTC CASSIIGYGYTF
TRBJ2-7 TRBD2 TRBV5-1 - TGCGCCAGCAGCTTAGGGACTAGCGGGAGTGTGTACGAGCAGTACTTC CASSLGTSGSVYEQYF
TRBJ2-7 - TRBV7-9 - TGTGCCAGCAGCTGGCAGGCAGGCGACTACGAGCAGTACTTC CASSWQAGDYEQYF
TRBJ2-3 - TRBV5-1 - TGCGCCAGCAGCGGGTATGGGACAGATACGCAGTATTTT CASSGYGTDTQYF
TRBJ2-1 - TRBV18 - TGTGCCAGCTCACCACCGGAGGGAGTCTCCTACAATGAGCAGTTCTTC CASSPPEGVSYNEQFF
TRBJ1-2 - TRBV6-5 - TGTGCCAGCAGTATCCGACAGGAGAACTATGGCTACACCTTC CASSIRQENYGYTF
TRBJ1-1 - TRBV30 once TGTGCCTGGAGCGAGGGAAGAGACACTGAAGCTTTCTTT CAWSEGRDTEAFF
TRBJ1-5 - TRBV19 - TGTGCCAGTAGTATAGGCTCGGGGGCGCGCGGATTGCTTCCCCAGCATTTT CASSIGSGARGLLPQHF
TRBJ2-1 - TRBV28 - TGTGCCGAGGGTAAGGGGCCCTCCTACAATGAGCAGTTCTTC CAEGKGPSYNEQFF
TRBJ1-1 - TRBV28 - TGTGCCAGCAGTTTTCAGGGGATCGGTACTGAAGCTTTCTTT CASSFQGIGTEAFF
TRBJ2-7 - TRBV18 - TGTGCCAGCTCACCACCGGGTCTACGGGCAACCTACGAGCAGTACTTC CASSPPGLRATYEQYF
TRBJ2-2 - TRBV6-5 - TGTGCCAGCTTCAGGACTGGCAGCACCGGGGAGCTGTTTTTT CASFRTGSTGELFF
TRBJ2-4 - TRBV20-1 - TGCAGTGCATCGAAGGGGGACATTCAGTACTTC CSASKGDIQYF
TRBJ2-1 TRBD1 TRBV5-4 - TGTGCCAGCAGCTCAGGGACAGGGGGCGTCGATGAGCAGTTCTTC CASSSGTGGVDEQFF
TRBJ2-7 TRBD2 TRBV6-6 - TGTGCCAGCAGTCCCGGGGGACTAGCGAAACCCTACGAGCAGTACTTC CASSPGGLAKPYEQYF
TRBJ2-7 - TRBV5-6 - TGTGCCAGCAGCTTCCTTGACAGGTGGCCTTCCTACGAGCAGTACTTC CASSFLDRWPSYEQYF
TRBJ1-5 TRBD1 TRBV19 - TGTGCCAGTAATAAGGCGCAGGGGGCGAACAATCAGCCCCAGCATTTT CASNKAQGANNQPQHF
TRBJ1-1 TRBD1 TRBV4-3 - TGCGCCAGCAGCCAAGAGACAGGGATTCTCACTGAAGCTTTCTTT CASSQETGILTEAFF
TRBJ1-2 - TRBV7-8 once TGTGCCAGCAGCCCGCGCCCACAGATATCTAACTATGGCTACACCTTC CASSPRPQISNYGYTF
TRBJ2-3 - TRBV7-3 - TGTGCCAGCAGCTTCGAGAGCACAGATACGCAGTATTTT CASSFESTDTQYF
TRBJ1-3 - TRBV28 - TGTGCCAGCAGTCCCGGCAGTCCGGGCCAAAACACCATATATTTT CASSPGSPGQNTIYF
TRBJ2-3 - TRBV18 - TGTGCCAGCTGGAGAGGTTTAGTGACGGATACGCAGTATTTT CASWRGLVTDTQYF
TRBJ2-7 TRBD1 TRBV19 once TGTGCCAGTAGTATAGCCGGGACAGGGAGGCCCTACGAGCAGTACTTC CASSIAGTGRPYEQYF
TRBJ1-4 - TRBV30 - TGTGCCTGGAGTGGTACAACTAGCCGTCCTAATGAAAAACTGTTTTTT CAWSGTTSRPNEKLFF
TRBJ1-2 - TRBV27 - TGTGCCAGCAGTTTATCGGGGGGGGCACTTGGCTACACCTTC CASSLSGGALGYTF
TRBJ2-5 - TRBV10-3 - TGTGCCATCAGTGACCCAGGGACCGCGGGGAAGGAAACCCAGTACTTC CAISDPGTAGKETQYF
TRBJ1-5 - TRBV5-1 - TGCGCCAGCAGCTTGGCGGGGAGTGACGGTCAGCCCCAGCATTTT CASSLAGSDGQPQHF
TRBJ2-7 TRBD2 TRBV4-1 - TGCGCCAGCAGCCACCTTCTAGCGGGGGACTCCTACGAGCAGTACTTC CASSHLLAGDSYEQYF
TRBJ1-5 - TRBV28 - TGTGCCAGCACCCCCCACACAGGGCGCAATCAGCCCCAGCATTTT CASTPHTGRNQPQHF
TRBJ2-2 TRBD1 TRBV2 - TGTGCCAGCACAGGGGGCTCGGGGGAGCTGTTTTTT CASTGGSGELFF
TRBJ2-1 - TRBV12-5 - TGTGCTAGTGGTCCCTCCGCTGGGCAGGGTGCGAATGAGCAGTTCTTC CASGPSAGQGANEQFF
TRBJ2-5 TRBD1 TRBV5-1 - TGCGCCAGCAGCTTCAACGTGGACAGGGGAGAGACCCAGTACTTC CASSFNVDRGETQYF
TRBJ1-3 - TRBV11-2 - TGTGCCAGCAGCTCGCGACAGATATCTGGAAACACCATATATTTT CASSSRQISGNTIYF
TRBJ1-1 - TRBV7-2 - TGTGCCAGCAGCTTGACATGGCAACGAACTGAAGCTTTCTTT CASSLTWQRTEAFF
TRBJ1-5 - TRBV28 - TGTGCCAGCGCAGCGAAAGGTCCAAGGCAGCCCCAGCATTTT CASAAKGPRQPQHF
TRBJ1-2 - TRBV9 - TGTGCCAGCAGCGTAGTTGACAGTTGGGCTGCTAACTATGGCTACACCTTC CASSVVDSWAANYGYTF
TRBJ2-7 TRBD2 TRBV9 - TGTGCCAGCAGCGTGGGACTAGCGGGAGGGCACGAGCAGTACTTC CASSVGLAGGHEQYF
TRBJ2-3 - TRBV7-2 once TGTGCCAGCAGCGCCTACACAGATACGCAGTATTTT CASSAYTDTQYF
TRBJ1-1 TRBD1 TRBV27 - TGTGCCAGCAGTCTCAAGGGGACAGGGCAGAGTCGGTTAGAAGCTTTCTTT CASSLKGTGQSRLEAFF
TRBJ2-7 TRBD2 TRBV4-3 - TGCGCCAGCAGCCCTAGACTAGCGGGGCCCTACGAGCAGTACTTC CASSPRLAGPYEQYF
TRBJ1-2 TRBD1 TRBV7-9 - TGTGCCAGCAGCCCGCCCAGACAGGGCTTGGGCTATGGCTACACCTTC CASSPPRQGLGYGYTF